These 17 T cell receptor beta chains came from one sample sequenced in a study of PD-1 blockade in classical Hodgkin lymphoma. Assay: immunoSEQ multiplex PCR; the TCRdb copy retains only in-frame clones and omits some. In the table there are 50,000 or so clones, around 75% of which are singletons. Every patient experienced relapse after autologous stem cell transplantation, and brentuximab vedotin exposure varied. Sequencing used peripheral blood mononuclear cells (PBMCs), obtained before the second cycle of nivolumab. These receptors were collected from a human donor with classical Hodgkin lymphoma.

In DNA, the CDR3 is TGTGCCAGTTGCCTAAAGGGACAGGGAGCCTACGAGCAGTACTTC. It translates to CASCLKGQGAYEQYF. The V gene is TRBV19, the J gene TRBJ2-7, with 9 bases that match TRBD1. Germline trimming cut 8 bases from V and 2 bases from J; bases unmatched to any gene: 10. Germline loops: CDR1 LNHDA, CDR2 SQIVND (reference sequence). This CDR3 has 15 residues.

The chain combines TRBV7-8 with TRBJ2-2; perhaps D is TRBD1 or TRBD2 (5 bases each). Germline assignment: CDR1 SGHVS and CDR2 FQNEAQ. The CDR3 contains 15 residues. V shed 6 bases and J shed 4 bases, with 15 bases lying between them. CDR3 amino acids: CASSPLRDLTGELFF. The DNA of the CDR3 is TGTGCCAGCAGTCCACTCCGGGACCTCACCGGGGAGCTGTTTTTT.

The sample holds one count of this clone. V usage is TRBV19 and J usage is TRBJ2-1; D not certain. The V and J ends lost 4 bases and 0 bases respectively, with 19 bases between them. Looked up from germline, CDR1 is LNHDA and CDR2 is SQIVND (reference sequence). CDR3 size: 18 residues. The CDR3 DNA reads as TGTGCCAGTAGTACCCCCCCCTCCGCCTCTTTCTCCTACAATGAGCAGTTCTTC. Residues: CASSTPPSASFSYNEQFF.

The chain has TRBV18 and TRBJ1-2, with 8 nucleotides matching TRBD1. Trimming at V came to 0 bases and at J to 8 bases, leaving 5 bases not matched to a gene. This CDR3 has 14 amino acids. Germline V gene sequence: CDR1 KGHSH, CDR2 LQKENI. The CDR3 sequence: CASSPPTGGGGYTF. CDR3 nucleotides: TGTGCCAGCTCACCACCTACAGGGGGAGGAGGCTACACCTTC.

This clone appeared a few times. CDR3 in DNA: TGTGCCAGCAGTGAAAAAACAGCCCAGCATTTT. Protein: CASSEKTAQHF. The chain is built from TRBV6-6 and TRBJ1-5; D is unresolved. CDR3 length equals 11 residues. V lost 5 bases to trimming and J lost 11 bases, with 10 bases between them. The germline gives CDR1 MNHNY, CDR2 SVGAGI (reference sequence).

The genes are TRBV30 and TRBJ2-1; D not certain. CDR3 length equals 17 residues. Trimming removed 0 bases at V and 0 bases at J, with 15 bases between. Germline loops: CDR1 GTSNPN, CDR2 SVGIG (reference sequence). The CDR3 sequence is CAWSVWAISSSYNEQFF. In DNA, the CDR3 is TGTGCCTGGAGTGTGTGGGCGATCAGCAGCTCCTACAATGAGCAGTTCTTC. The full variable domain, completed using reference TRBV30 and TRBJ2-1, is SQTIHQWPATLVQPVGSPLSLECTVEGTSNPNLYWYRQAAGRGLQLLFYSVGIGQISSEVPQNLSASRPQDRQFILSSKKLLLSDSGFYLCAWSVWAISSSYNEQFFGPGTRLTVL.

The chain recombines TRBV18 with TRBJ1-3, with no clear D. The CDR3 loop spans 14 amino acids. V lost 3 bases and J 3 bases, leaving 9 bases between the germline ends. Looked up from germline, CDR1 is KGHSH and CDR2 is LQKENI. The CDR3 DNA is TGTGCCAGCTCACCGGCCGGAATTGGAAACACCATATATTTT. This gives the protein CASSPAGIGNTIYF.

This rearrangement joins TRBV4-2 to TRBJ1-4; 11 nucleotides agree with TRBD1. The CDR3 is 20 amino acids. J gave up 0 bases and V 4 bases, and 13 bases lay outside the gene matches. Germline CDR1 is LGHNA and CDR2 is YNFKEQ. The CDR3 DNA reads TGTGCCAGCAGCCTACGATCCGGGACAGGGGGAGCGGCAACTAATGAAAAACTGTTTTTT. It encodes CASSLRSGTGGAATNEKLFF.

As DNA, the CDR3 is TGTGCCACTTCCGTATCATTGGCCGGGACTAGCGGGAGCTGGCAGTACTTC. It codes for CATSVSLAGTSGSWQYF. The chain has TRBV10-3 and TRBJ2-7; 14 nucleotides match TRBD2. V lost 10 bases, J lost 9 bases, and 20 bases stayed unmatched. The CDR3 runs to 17 residues. CDR1 ENHRY and CDR2 SYGVKD come from the germline V gene.

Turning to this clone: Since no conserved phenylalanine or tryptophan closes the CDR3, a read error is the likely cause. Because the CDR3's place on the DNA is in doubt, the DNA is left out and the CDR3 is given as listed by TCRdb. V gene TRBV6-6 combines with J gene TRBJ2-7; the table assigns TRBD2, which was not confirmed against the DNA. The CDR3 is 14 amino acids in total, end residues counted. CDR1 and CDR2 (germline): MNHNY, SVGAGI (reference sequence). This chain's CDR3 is CASSYSSTSGSMVS.

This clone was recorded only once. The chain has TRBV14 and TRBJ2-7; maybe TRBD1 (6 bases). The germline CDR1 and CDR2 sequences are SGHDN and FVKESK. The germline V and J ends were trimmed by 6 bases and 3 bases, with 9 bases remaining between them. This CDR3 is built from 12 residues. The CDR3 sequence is CASRQQGYEQYF. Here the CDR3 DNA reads TGTGCCAGCAGACAACAGGGCTACGAGCAGTACTTC.

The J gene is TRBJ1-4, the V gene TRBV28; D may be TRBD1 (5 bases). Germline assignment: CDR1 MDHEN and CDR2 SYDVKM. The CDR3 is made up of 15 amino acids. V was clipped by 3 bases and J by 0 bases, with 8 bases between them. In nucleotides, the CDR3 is TGTGCCAGCAGTTTGGGGCCGGCAACTAATGAAAAACTGTTTTTT. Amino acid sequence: CASSLGPATNEKLFF.

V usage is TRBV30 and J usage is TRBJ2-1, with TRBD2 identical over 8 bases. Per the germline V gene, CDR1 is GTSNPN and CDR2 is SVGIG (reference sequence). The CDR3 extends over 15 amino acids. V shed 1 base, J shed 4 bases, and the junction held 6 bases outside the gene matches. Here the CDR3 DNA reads TGTGCCTGGAGTGCCACTAGCGGCACATACAATGAGCAGTTCTTC. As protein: CAWSATSGTYNEQFF.

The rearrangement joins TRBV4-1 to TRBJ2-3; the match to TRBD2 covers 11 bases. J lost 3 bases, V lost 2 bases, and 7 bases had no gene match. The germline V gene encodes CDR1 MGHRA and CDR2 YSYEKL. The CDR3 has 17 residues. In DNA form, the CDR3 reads TGCGCCAGCAGCCAAAGAGGGCTAGCGGGAGGAACAGATACGCAGTATTTT. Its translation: CASSQRGLAGGTDTQYF.

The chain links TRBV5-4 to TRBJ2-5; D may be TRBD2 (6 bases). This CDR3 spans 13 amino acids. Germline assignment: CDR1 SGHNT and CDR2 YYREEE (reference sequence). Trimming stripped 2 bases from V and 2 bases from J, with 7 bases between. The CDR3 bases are TGTGCCAGCAGCTTCCTAGCGCAAGAGACCCAGTACTTC. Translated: CASSFLAQETQYF.

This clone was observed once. In DNA form, the CDR3 reads TGTGCCATCAGTGCGACGGACAGGACTGAAGAGACCCAGTACTTC. Its translation: CAISATDRTEETQYF. The V call is TRBV10-3, the J call TRBJ2-5; the match to TRBD1 covers 7 bases. This CDR3 is 15 amino acids long. J lost 3 bases, V lost 4 bases, and 8 bases had no gene match. In germline, CDR1 is ENHRY, CDR2 SYGVKD.

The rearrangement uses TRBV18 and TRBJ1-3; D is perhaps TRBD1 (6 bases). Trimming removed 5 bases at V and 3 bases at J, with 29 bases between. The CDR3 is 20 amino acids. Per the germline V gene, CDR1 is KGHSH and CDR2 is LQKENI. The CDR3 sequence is CASSSIRATRSGQDGNTIYF. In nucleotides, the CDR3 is TGTGCCAGCTCATCAATAAGGGCCACCCGATCGGGACAAGATGGAAACACCATATATTTT.